This record concerns one T cell receptor (beta chain) sequence. This sample is part of a study of Graves' ophthalmopathy and Graves' hyperthyroidism. Study as a whole: Samples of peripheral blood were obtained at initial diagnosis, prior to treatment of any kind.

This CDR3 has 12 residues. Germline loops: CDR1 SNHLY, CDR2 FYNNEI. The V and J ends lost 8 bases and 7 bases respectively, with 15 bases between them. From RNA, the CDR3 regions of TCR beta chains were amplified and sequenced. A first-round RT-PCR used HTBI primers, followed by a second-round multiplex PCR. TCRdb reprocessed the multiplex PCR reads via MiXCR and lists one record per CDR3 protein. The profile shows more than 550,000 distinct CDR3 sequences, about two fifths of them singletons. For donors with ophthalmopathy, the disease showed moderate-to-severe activity, reached CAS ≥3 and NOSPECS ≥4, and had lasted under 3 months. Lactation, pregnancy, uncontrolled infections and other autoimmune diseases were all grounds for excluding patients.

The sequence came from an adult man with Graves' ophthalmopathy. The genes are TRBV2 and TRBJ2-7; D possibly corresponds to TRBD1 (5 bases). The sequencing sample was made of peripheral blood. DNA for the CDR3: TGTGCCAGCTCAAGGGGCCGAGAGGAGCAGTACTTC. Amino acid sequence: CASSRGREEQYF.